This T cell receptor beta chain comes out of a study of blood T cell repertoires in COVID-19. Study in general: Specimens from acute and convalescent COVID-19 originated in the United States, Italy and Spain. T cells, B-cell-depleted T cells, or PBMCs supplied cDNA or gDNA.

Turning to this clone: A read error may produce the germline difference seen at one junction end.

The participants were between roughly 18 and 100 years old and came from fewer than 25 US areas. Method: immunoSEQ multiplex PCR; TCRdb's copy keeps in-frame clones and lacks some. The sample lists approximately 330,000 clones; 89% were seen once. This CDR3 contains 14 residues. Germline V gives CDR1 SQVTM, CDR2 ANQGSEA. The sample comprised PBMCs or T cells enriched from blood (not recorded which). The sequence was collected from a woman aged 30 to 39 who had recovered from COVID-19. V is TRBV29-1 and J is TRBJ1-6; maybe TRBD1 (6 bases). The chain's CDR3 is CSVQQGPYNSPLHF. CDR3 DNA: TGCAGCGTCCAACAGGGCCCCTACAATTCACCCCTCCACTTT.